A single sample is the source of the 6 T cell receptor beta chains below, sequenced in a study of chemoradiotherapy in HPV16-positive cancers. Clones were sequenced by immunoSEQ multiplex PCR, and TCRdb holds only the in-frame ones, with some missing. The sample consists of 30,000 to 35,000 clones, roughly nine tenths of them appearing once. The sequenced sample was blood, obtained from a patient who underwent chemoradiotherapy. The receptors here all came from a human donor with HPV-associated anogenital cancer.

This clone has only one observation. The rearrangement uses TRBV9 and TRBJ1-1; 9 nucleotides agree with TRBD1. V lost 0 bases, J lost 4 bases, and 19 bases stayed unmatched. CDR1 is SGDLS and CDR2 is YYNGEE in the germline V gene. CDR3 size: 20 residues. The CDR3 loop is CASSVAIPGTGSISSTEAFF. CDR3 nucleotide sequence: TGTGCCAGCAGCGTAGCTATTCCCGGGACAGGGTCGATATCAAGCACTGAAGCTTTCTTT.

The count of this clone is one. V is TRBV15 and J is TRBJ2-7; D gene unclear. This CDR3 comprises 14 residues. The V gene's germline CDR1 is LNHNV and CDR2 YYDKDF (reference sequence). V was shortened by 1 base and J by 5 bases, with 12 bases between the two germline ends. In DNA form, the CDR3 reads TGTGCCACCAGCAGAGTGGCCGACCCCCACGAGCAGTACTTC. Translating gives CATSRVADPHEQYF.

The chain has TRBV14 and TRBJ2-5, with a tentative D call TRBD2 (5 bases). The J call may not be correct, given that the DNA end is closer to TRBJ2-7. Germline V gene lookup returns CDR1 SGHDN and CDR2 FVKESK. This CDR3 contains 15 residues. The CDR3 is CASSPQADGTYEQYF. In DNA form, the CDR3 reads TGTGCCAGCAGCCCCCAAGCGGACGGAACCTACGAGCAGTACTTC.

This chain uses TRBV6-1 with TRBJ2-7; 8 bases match TRBD1. After removal of 6 bases from V and 0 bases from J, the junction contained 7 bases not matched to a gene. The CDR3 consists of 15 residues. Per the germline V gene, CDR1 is MNHNS and CDR2 is SASEGT. CDR3 in DNA: TGTGCCAGCAGGGCAGGACAGGGAGCCTCCTACGAGCAGTACTTC. It translates to CASRAGQGASYEQYF.

This clone was detected only once. The chain employs TRBV5-1 and TRBJ1-1, with a possible D match to TRBD1 (5 bases). V was clipped by 0 bases and J by 1 base, with 16 bases between them. The CDR3 spans 17 residues. Germline-derived CDR1 and CDR2 are SGHRS and YFSETQ. CDR3: CASSLGGGGNTNTEAFF. CDR3 in DNA: TGCGCCAGCAGCTTGGGCGGGGGAGGGAACACGAACACTGAAGCTTTCTTT.

V gene TRBV11-2 combines with J gene TRBJ2-1; 8 positions match TRBD2. CDR3 length: 16 residues. Unmatched junction bases numbered 5, after V lost 0 bases and J lost 4 bases. Looked up from germline, CDR1 is SGHAT and CDR2 is FQNNGV. The CDR3 region has the DNA TGTGCCAGCAGCTTAGATCATCCGGGGGGGTACAATGAGCAGTTCTTC. Translating it yields CASSLDHPGGYNEQFF.